Below, one T cell receptor (beta chain) is given with its context. This CDR3 region has 15 residues. J lost 5 bases, V lost 3 bases, and 5 bases had no gene match. From germline, CDR1 is SGHTS and CDR2 YDEGEE. Patients with autoimmune history or systemic immunosuppression were excluded. Repertoires were generated with immunoSEQ multiplex PCR, while TCRdb's copy carries only in-frame clones and drops some. The sample has tens of thousands of clones; 90% are singletons. The record originates from a study of OX40 agonist ivuxolimab in advanced cancers. The sequence came from an adult with an advanced solid tumor such as melanoma, head and neck, liver or kidney cancer. The V and J genes are TRBV5-8 and TRBJ1-5; 10 bases are shared with TRBD1. The sample was CD4+ or CD8+ T cells sorted from blood, taken in a trial of the OX40 agonist ivuxolimab. CDR3 nucleotides: TGTGCCAGCAGCTCAGGGACAGGGGTTGATCAGCCCCAGCATTTT. It encodes CASSSGTGVDQPQHF.